This entry features one T cell receptor beta chain sequence. In the authors' methods: From reference gene primer amplification, estimates of nucleated cell counts were derived. This table comes from immunoSEQ multiplex PCR, and its TCRdb copy is limited to in-frame clones, with some not included. V, J and clone size derive from that table, while D and trimming were established from the DNA sequence. The sample gives over 250,000 clones, 88% of which show up once; less than 5% is in the top ten. The sample belongs to a study of blood T cell repertoires in COVID-19. Study overall: Specimens from acute and convalescent COVID-19 originated in the United States, Italy and Spain.

The germline CDR1 and CDR2 sequences are MNHEY and SVGEGT. V shed 2 bases and J shed 4 bases, with 11 bases lying between them. The CDR3 sequence is 14 residues long. The receptor's source is a man in his 60s who had recovered from COVID-19. The J gene is TRBJ1-1, the V gene TRBV6-2 or TRBV6-3; D not resolved. Material for sequencing was peripheral blood. The CDR3 protein is CASSYVGAATEAFF. DNA of the CDR3: TGTGCCAGCAGTTACGTGGGCGCCGCCACTGAAGCTTTCTTT.